These 17 T cell receptor beta chains originate from one sample sequenced in a study of T cell responses to AZD1222 COVID-19 vaccine. Data came from immunoSEQ multiplex PCR; TCRdb stores just in-frame clones and leaves some out. The top ten clones hold 11% to 15% of a sample with around 120,000 clones, about 92% of them seen once. The sequences come from peripheral blood, collected on day 0 of AZD1222 vaccination. Receptors were obtained from an adult in good health.

The V call is TRBV7-9, the J call TRBJ1-2, with D possibly matching TRBD1 (5 bases). The V end was cut by 5 bases, the J end by 6 bases, with 19 bases between. Per germline, CDR1 SEHNR and CDR2 FQNEAQ (reference sequence). The CDR3 runs to 15 residues. The CDR3 loop is CASSHPPGVIDGYTF. In nucleotides, the CDR3 is TGTGCCAGCAGCCACCCCCCGGGGGTAATCGATGGCTACACCTTC.

The rearrangement joins TRBV28 to TRBJ1-5; the match to TRBD1 covers 7 bases. Trimming cost V 5 bases and J 3 bases; bases outside gene matches: 7. The CDR3 runs 15 residues. The germline V gene has CDR1 MDHEN and CDR2 SYDVKM. This CDR3 reads CASSEGQRDNQPQHF. CDR3 DNA: TGTGCCAGCAGTGAGGGACAGAGAGACAATCAGCCCCAGCATTTT.

V and J are TRBV24-1 and TRBJ2-7; D gene ambiguous. This CDR3 region has 17 residues. Germline values: CDR1 KGHDR, CDR2 SFDVKD. Trimming shortened V by 2 bases and J by 4 bases, and 20 bases separated the two germline ends. CDR3 in amino acids: CATSDCPSKPTIYEQYF. The CDR3 DNA sequence: TGTGCCACCAGTGATTGCCCAAGCAAGCCGACGATTTACGAGCAGTACTTC.

The genes are TRBV28 and TRBJ2-5; D is unresolved. The CDR3 has 15 residues. Germline assignment: CDR1 MDHEN and CDR2 SYDVKM. V was shortened by 2 bases and J by 0 bases, with 10 bases between the two germline ends. The CDR3 DNA follows: TGTGCCAGCAGTTTAAGTCCCAGGAACCAAGAGACCCAGTACTTC. Encoded protein: CASSLSPRNQETQYF.

The V gene is TRBV6-5, the J gene TRBJ2-1; 10 bases agree with TRBD2. J lost 1 base, V lost 3 bases, and 0 bases had no gene match. The germline V gene has CDR1 MNHEY and CDR2 SVGAGI. This CDR3 region has 15 residues. The CDR3, as DNA: TGTGCCAGCAGTTATAGCGGGGGGTCCTACAATGAGCAGTTCTTC. This sequence encodes CASSYSGGSYNEQFF.

The chain combines TRBV14 with TRBJ2-5; weak D call: TRBD1 (6 bases). Germline CDR1 reads SGHDN; CDR2 reads FVKESK. The CDR3 length is 14 residues. Trimming cost V 3 bases and J 3 bases, with 11 bases left between them. This CDR3 is CASSHRGQKETQYF. For the CDR3, the DNA is TGTGCCAGCAGCCACCGTGGACAGAAAGAGACCCAGTACTTC.

The genes are TRBV14 and TRBJ2-2; TRBD2 aligns across 10 bases. The ends lost 4 bases at V and 3 bases at J; junction bases unmatched: 8. The germline CDR1 and CDR2 sequences are SGHDN and FVKESK. There are 17 residues in the CDR3. The CDR3 DNA reads as TGTGCCAGCAGCCCAGATACTAGCGGGATTTACACCGGGGAGCTGTTTTTT. Protein: CASSPDTSGIYTGELFF.

The rearrangement joins TRBV28 to TRBJ1-2; 8 positions match TRBD1. The CDR3 runs to 12 residues. CDR1 MDHEN and CDR2 SYDVKM come from the germline V gene. V dropped 7 bases and J dropped 8; count of bases not matched to a gene: 6. CDR3 loop: CASIDRGRGYTF. The CDR3 DNA reads as TGTGCCAGCATCGACAGGGGACGAGGCTACACCTTC.

The V and J genes are TRBV3-1 (or the pseudogene TRBV3-2) and TRBJ1-1; 9 bases line up with TRBD1. The CDR3 covers 16 residues. Looked up from germline, CDR1 is LGHDT and CDR2 is YNNKEL (reference sequence). V was clipped by 5 bases and J by 0 bases; unmatched bases: 7. CDR3 sequence: CASSGRTGAMNTEAFF. The CDR3 DNA is TGTGCCAGCAGCGGACGGACAGGGGCGATGAACACTGAAGCTTTCTTT.

This clone appeared a single time. The CDR3 protein is CASRGGTGELFF. The CDR3 nucleotides are TGTGCCAGCAGGGGTGGGACCGGGGAGCTGTTTTTT. The chain recombines TRBV11-3 with TRBJ2-2; the D is unclear. Between the trimmed V and J ends, which lost 6 bases and 5 bases, there was a span of 7 bases. Per germline, CDR1 SGHNT and CDR2 YENEEA. The CDR3 extends over 12 amino acids.

This rearrangement joins TRBV28 to TRBJ1-4; D might be TRBD1 (5 bases). Trimming left V 0 bases short and J 5 bases short, with 7 bases between. The CDR3 contains 14 residues. Germline values: CDR1 MDHEN, CDR2 SYDVKM. The CDR3 nucleotides are TGTGCCAGCAGTTTATGGGCAGGGAATGAAAAACTGTTTTTT. Translation: CASSLWAGNEKLFF. The variable domain in full, completed from reference TRBV28 and TRBJ1-4, reads DVKVTQSSRYLVKRTGEKVFLECVQDMDHENMFWYRQDPGLGLRLIYFSYDVKMKEKGDIPEGYSVSREKKERFSLILESASTNQTSMYLCASSLWAGNEKLFFGSGTQLSVL.

The chain employs TRBV7-2 and TRBJ1-1, with D tentatively TRBD1 (6 bases). CDR1 SGHTA and CDR2 FQGNSA come from the germline V gene. CDR3 length: 14 amino acids. Between the trimmed V and J ends, which lost 4 bases and 3 bases, there was a span of 12 bases. As DNA, the CDR3 is TGTGCCAGCAGCTCCGGAGGGGGAGACACTGAAGCTTTCTTT. This gives the protein CASSSGGGDTEAFF.

V gene TRBV3-1 (or the pseudogene TRBV3-2) combines with J gene TRBJ1-5, with D unclear. CDR1 and CDR2 (germline): LGHDT, YNNKEL (reference sequence). Between the trimmed V and J ends, which lost 1 base and 9 bases, there was a span of 7 bases. This CDR3 contains 12 residues. CDR3 sequence reads: CASSQAGGPQHF. CDR3 in DNA: TGTGCCAGCAGCCAAGCCGGCGGGCCCCAGCATTTT.

The V call is TRBV13, the J call TRBJ1-4; D is ambiguous. The germline CDR1 and CDR2 sequences are PRHDT and FYEKMQ (reference sequence). This CDR3 is 14 amino acids long. With 3 bases removed from V and 1 base from J, the gap between germline ends came to 6 bases. DNA for the CDR3: TGTGCCAGCAGCTTGTTCGGAACTAATGAAAAACTGTTTTTT. As protein: CASSLFGTNEKLFF.

The chain carries TRBV27 and TRBJ1-5; D uncertain. The germline gives CDR1 MNHEY, CDR2 SMNVEV (reference sequence). This CDR3 comprises 15 residues. Between the trimmed V and J ends, which lost 4 bases and 1 base, there was a span of 11 bases. CDR3 sequence (DNA): TGTGCCAGCAGTTCGTTTGGATGGAGCAATCAGCCCCAGCATTTT. It translates to CASSSFGWSNQPQHF.

This chain uses TRBV19 with TRBJ2-5, with a tentative D call TRBD2 (6 bases). Germline-derived CDR1 and CDR2 are LNHDA and SQIVND (reference sequence). V was cut by 5 bases and J by 5 bases, with 24 bases left in between. The CDR3 runs to 17 residues. CDR3 in amino acids: CASSPWEYGTSGETQYF. DNA for the CDR3: TGTGCCAGTAGTCCCTGGGAGTACGGGACTTCGGGCGAGACCCAGTACTTC.

CDR3 residues: CASSAIGTVLDQPQHF. CDR3 coding DNA: TGTGCCAGCAGCGCTATCGGGACAGTACTTGATCAGCCCCAGCATTTT. The genes are TRBV28 and TRBJ1-5; 7 nucleotides match TRBD1. The length of the CDR3 is 16 residues. The germline gives CDR1 MDHEN, CDR2 SYDVKM. The junction had 13 bases not matched to a gene; V was cut back by 6 bases and J by 5 bases.